This paragraph reports one T cell receptor (beta chain). Positively selected for CCR7, the CD45RO-negative cells used as naive CD8 cells excluded terminally differentiated effector memory CD45RA+ cells. The data derive from a study of shared clonotypes between healthy human individuals. The CDR3 spans 12 residues. Unmatched junction bases numbered 6, after V lost 8 bases and J lost 6 bases. The germline V gene encodes CDR1 SNHLY and CDR2 FYNNEI. Profiling relied on immunoSEQ multiplex PCR, and the TCRdb table lists in-frame clones only, not all of them. The data show roughly 2,000,000 clones, about 95% seen once.

The receptor comes from a young man in good health. The rearrangement joins TRBV2 to TRBJ2-7, with 8 bases fitting TRBD2. The sample comprised naive CD8+ T cells sorted from blood. CDR3 bases: TGTGCCAGCGGGACTAGTGAGGGCGAGCAGTACTTC. Its protein product is CASGTSEGEQYF.